One and the same sample provided the 4 T cell receptor beta chains below, sequenced in a study of blood T cells in healthy people across ages. It was with a sample-barcoded 5' primer and a J-beta primer mix that a second PCR of roughly 7 to 12 cycles was run. TCRdb processed the 5' RACE reads anew with MiXCR; each CDR3 protein has one entry. The table has roughly 1.9 million distinct CDR3 sequences, about 39% seen once; the top ten hold more than 20%. Specimen: blood. The receptors derive from a human donor in good health.

This clonotype was seen a handful of times. The chain employs TRBV6-5 and TRBJ1-2; the D gene is possibly TRBD1 (6 bases). V was pared by 2 bases and J by 8 bases, with 18 bases between. The CDR3 is 15 residues long. Germline V gene data show CDR1 as MNHEY and CDR2 as SVGAGI. The CDR3 loop reads CASSYGRGGAGGYTF. The DNA of the CDR3 is TGTGCCAGCAGTTACGGCCGGGGGGGGGCCGGAGGCTACACCTTC.

V usage is TRBV5-1 and J usage is TRBJ1-1; D is unclear. In germline, CDR1 is SGHRS, CDR2 YFSETQ. The CDR3 has 14 residues. The ends were cut back, 0 bases at V and 2 bases at J, with 8 bases in the middle. CDR3 amino acids: CASSLGNRNTEAFF. The CDR3 region has the DNA TGCGCCAGCAGCTTGGGAAACAGAAACACTGAAGCTTTCTTT.

This chain joins TRBV5-1 and TRBJ2-3; no reliable D call. V gave up 2 bases and J gave up 2 bases, with 9 bases separating them. The CDR3 extends over 14 amino acids. CDR1 and CDR2 (germline): SGHRS, YFSETQ. The CDR3 DNA is TGCGCCAGCAGCTTCAACCACCCCACAGATACGCAGTATTTT. Translated, it gives CASSFNHPTDTQYF.

A word on this clonotype: This sequence may be a read error, since a much larger clone differs from it by one base. This chain links TRBV7-3 with TRBJ2-3; TRBD1 might be the D (5 bases). CDR3 size: 12 residues. The V gene's germline CDR1 is SGHTA and CDR2 FQGTGA. The CDR3 bases are TGTGCCAGCGGCTTTGCAGGGGATACGCAGTATTTT. This encodes CASGFAGDTQYF.